A selection of T cell receptor beta chains follows, all from one sample in a study of CD8 T cells in Susac syndrome. One entry per CDR3 protein results from TCRdb running MiXCR on the immunoSEQ multiplex PCR reads. Of some 120,000 distinct CDR3 sequences listed, approximately 95% were seen once; the top ten hold approximately 0.3%. Specimen: CD8+ T cells from PBMCs. The receptors were gathered from a human donor with multiple sclerosis. CDR3s include the opening cysteine and the closing phenylalanine or tryptophan. Each record gives: D gene, V gene, J gene, CDR3 DNA, CDR3 protein. The D gene is left open where the match is weak.

-	TRBV28	TRBJ2-5	TGTGCCAGCAGTTCGGGGTTGCTCCAAGAGACCCAGTACTTC	CASSSGLLQETQYF
TRBD2	TRBV5-4	TRBJ2-5	TGTGCCAGCAGCTTGTTATCCGGGAGGAGGGAGACCCAGTACTTC	CASSLLSGRRETQYF
-	TRBV7-9	TRBJ2-5	TGTGCCAGCAGCTTAGAGTCTGAACGGAGGGAGACCCAGTACTTC	CASSLESERRETQYF
-	TRBV20-1	TRBJ2-7	TGCAGTGCTAGAGAGTTTGGGTCCTCCCACTCCTACGAGCAGTACTTC	CSAREFGSSHSYEQYF
-	TRBV4-2	TRBJ2-5	TGTGCCAGCAGCCAACGTCTAGATGCGGAGACCCAGTACTTC	CASSQRLDAETQYF
TRBD1	TRBV4-1	TRBJ1-5	TGCGCCAGCAGCCAAGATATTAGACAGGGCGCGCTCAATCAGCCCCAGCATTTT	CASSQDIRQGALNQPQHF
-	TRBV6-4	TRBJ2-3	TGTGCCAGCAGTATGGGCCTTGGGGCAGATACGCAGTATTTT	CASSMGLGADTQYF
-	TRBV19	TRBJ1-5	TGTGCCAGTACGGACGGGGCGAAGGTTCGGCCCCAGCATTTT	CASTDGAKVRPQHF
-	TRBV3-1	TRBJ2-1	TGTGCCAGCAGCCAGGGGATCTACAATGAGCAGTTCTTC	CASSQGIYNEQFF
-	TRBV2	TRBJ2-2	TGTGCCAGCAGTCCACAGGACCTCGGGGAGCTGTTTTTT	CASSPQDLGELFF